This T cell receptor beta chain was captured by sequencing in a study of neurological immune-mediated disorders. Germline values: CDR1 SGHRS, CDR2 YFSETQ. With 4 bases removed from V and 1 base from J, the gap between germline ends came to 12 bases. The CDR3 consists of 14 residues. The study drew its healthy controls from blood bank volunteers in Maryland, USA. For the unsorted libraries, 2 million PBMCs stored at -80 C served as input. Whole-study findings and limits: The absence of shared CDR3 amino acid sequences among expanded clones across subjects suggests private repertoires in all groups.

The team produced cDNA through 5'RACE using 10-nucleotide random UMIs. TCRdb re-derived calls from the 5' RACE reads in MiXCR, one entry per CDR3 protein. Seen here are about 14,000 distinct CDR3 sequences, about 9.4% observed once, and the top ten hold about 22%. In its sample, this clonotype was seen many times. Its target is unknown. The receptor was derived from a woman aged 40 to 50 in good health. The chain employs TRBV5-1 and TRBJ2-7; D possibly corresponds to TRBD2 (6 bases). The sequenced material came from PBMCs. The CDR3 DNA is TGCGCCAGCAGCAACCAGGGAGGTTCCTACGAGCAGTACTTC. As protein: CASSNQGGSYEQYF.